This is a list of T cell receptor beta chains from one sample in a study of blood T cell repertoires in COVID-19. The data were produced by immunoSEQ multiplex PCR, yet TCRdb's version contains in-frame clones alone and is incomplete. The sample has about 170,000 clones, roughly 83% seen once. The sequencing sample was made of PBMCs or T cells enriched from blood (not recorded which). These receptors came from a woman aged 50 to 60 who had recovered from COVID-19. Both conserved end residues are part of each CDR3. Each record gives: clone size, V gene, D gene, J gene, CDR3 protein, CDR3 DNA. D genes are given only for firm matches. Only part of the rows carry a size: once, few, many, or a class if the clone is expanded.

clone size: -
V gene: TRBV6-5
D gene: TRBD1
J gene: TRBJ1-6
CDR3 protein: CASSYSGQVNSPLHF
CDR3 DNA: TGTGCCAGCAGTTACTCGGGACAGGTCAATTCACCCCTCCACTTT

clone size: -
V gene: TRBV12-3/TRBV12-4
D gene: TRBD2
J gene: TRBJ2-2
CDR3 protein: CASSHGLAGELFF
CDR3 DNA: TGTGCCAGCAGCCACGGACTAGCCGGGGAGCTGTTTTTT

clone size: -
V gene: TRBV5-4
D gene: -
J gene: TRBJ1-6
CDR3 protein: CASRGQSYNSPLHF
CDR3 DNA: TGTGCCAGCCGAGGACAGTCTTATAATTCACCCCTCCACTTT

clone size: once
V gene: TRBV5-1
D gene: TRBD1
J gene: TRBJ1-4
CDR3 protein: CASSPGTVDNEKLFF
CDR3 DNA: TGCGCCAGCAGCCCCGGGACAGTAGATAATGAAAAACTGTTTTTT

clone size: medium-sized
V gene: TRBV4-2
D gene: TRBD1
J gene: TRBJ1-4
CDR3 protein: CASSQGQYNEKLFF
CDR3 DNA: TGTGCCAGCAGCCAGGGACAGTATAATGAAAAACTGTTTTTT

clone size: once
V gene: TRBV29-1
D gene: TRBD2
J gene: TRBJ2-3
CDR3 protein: CSVGTSGGTDTQYF
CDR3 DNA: TGCAGCGTAGGGACTAGCGGGGGCACAGATACGCAGTATTTT

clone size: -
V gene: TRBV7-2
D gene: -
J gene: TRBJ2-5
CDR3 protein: CASSLLSQETQYF
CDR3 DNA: TGTGCCAGCAGCTTACTTTCTCAGGAGACCCAGTACTTC

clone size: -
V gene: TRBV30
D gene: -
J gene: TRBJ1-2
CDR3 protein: CAWSVRGNGYTF
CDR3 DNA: TGTGCCTGGAGTGTCCGAGGGAATGGCTACACCTTC

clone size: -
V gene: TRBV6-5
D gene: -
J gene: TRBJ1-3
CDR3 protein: CASSYSRFSGNTIYF
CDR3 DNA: TGTGCCAGCAGTTATTCGAGGTTCTCTGGAAACACCATATATTTT

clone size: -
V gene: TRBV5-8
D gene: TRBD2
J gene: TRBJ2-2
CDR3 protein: CASSLGLAETGELFF
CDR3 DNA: TGTGCCAGCAGCTTGGGACTAGCAGAGACCGGGGAGCTGTTTTTT

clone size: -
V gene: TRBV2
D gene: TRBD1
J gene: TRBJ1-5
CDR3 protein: CASRQGDGNQPQHF
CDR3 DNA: TGTGCCAGTCGACAGGGGGACGGCAATCAGCCCCAGCATTTT

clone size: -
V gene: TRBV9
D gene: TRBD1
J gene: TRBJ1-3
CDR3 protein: CASSVLVQGAGNTIYF
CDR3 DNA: TGTGCCAGCAGCGTATTGGTACAGGGGGCTGGAAACACCATATATTTT

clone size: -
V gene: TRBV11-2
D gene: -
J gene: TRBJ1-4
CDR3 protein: CASSSLAGGFNEKLFF
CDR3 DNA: TGTGCCAGCAGCTCCCTGGCGGGGGGTTTTAATGAAAAACTGTTTTTT

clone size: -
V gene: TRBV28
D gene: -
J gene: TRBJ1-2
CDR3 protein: CASSFGGVGGYTF
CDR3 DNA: TGTGCCAGCAGTTTCGGGGGGGTAGGTGGCTACACCTTC

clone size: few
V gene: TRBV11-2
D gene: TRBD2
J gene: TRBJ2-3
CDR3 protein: CASSSYSGRATDTQYF
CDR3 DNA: TGTGCCAGCAGCTCGTATAGCGGGAGGGCCACAGATACGCAGTATTTT

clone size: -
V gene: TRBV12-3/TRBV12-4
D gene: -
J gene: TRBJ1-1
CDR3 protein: CASRERTEAFF
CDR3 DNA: TGTGCGTCACGGGAGAGGACTGAAGCTTTCTTT

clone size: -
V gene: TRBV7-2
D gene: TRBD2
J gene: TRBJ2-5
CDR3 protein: CASSPSGSLGETQYF
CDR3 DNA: TGTGCCAGCAGCCCGAGCGGGAGTCTAGGAGAGACCCAGTACTTC

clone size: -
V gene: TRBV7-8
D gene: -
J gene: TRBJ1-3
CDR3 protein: CASSWGGRPSSGNTIYF
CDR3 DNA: TGTGCCAGCAGCTGGGGGGGCAGGCCTTCCTCTGGAAACACCATATATTTT

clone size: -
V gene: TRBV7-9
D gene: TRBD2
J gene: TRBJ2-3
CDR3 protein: CASTLSTSGTDTQYF
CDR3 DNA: TGTGCCAGCACCCTTTCGACTAGCGGCACAGATACGCAGTATTTT

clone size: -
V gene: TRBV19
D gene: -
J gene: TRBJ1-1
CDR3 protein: CASRDNRNTEAFF
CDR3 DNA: TGTGCCAGCCGGGACAACCGGAACACTGAAGCTTTCTTT

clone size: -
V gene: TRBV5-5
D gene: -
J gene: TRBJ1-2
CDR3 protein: CASSGGSGGGYGYTF
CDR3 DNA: TGTGCCAGCAGCGGGGGGTCAGGCGGAGGGTATGGCTACACCTTC

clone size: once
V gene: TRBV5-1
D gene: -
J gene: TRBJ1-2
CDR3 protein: CASGGGGGYTF
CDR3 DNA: TGCGCCAGCGGTGGGGGAGGTGGCTACACCTTC

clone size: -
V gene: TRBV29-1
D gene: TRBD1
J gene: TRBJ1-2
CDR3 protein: CSASDRGHYGYTF
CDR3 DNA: TGCAGCGCCTCGGACAGGGGCCACTATGGCTACACCTTC

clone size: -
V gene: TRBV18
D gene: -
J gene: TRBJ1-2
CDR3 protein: CASSPPRAADGYTF
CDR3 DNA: TGTGCCAGCTCACCACCGAGGGCAGCGGATGGCTACACCTTC

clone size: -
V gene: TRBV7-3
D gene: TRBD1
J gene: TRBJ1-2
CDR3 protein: CASTHIRTGPSYGYTF
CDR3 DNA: TGTGCCAGCACGCACATCCGGACAGGGCCATCCTATGGCTACACCTTC

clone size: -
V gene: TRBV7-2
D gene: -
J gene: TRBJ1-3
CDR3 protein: CASSSRVLGGNTIYF
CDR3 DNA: TGTGCCAGCAGCTCCAGGGTGCTCGGGGGAAACACCATATATTTT

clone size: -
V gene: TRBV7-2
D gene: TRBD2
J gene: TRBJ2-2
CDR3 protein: CASSLGDPGLLTGELFF
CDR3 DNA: TGTGCCAGCAGCTTAGGGGACCCGGGACTATTAACCGGGGAGCTGTTTTTT

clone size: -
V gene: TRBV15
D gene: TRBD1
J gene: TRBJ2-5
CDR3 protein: CATSRTGRETQYF
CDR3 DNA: TGTGCCACCAGCCGGACAGGGCGGGAGACCCAGTACTTC

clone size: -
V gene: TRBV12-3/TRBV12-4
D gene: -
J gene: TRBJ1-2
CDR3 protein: CASRRGTTPGYTF
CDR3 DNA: TGTGCCAGCAGACGCGGGACTACTCCTGGCTACACCTTC

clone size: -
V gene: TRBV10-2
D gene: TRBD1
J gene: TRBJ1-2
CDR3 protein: CASSEAGTGGYGYTF
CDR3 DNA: TGCGCCAGCAGTGAGGCCGGGACAGGGGGCTATGGCTACACCTTC

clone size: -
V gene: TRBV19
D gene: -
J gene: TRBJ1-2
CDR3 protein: CASSRGGGDYGYTF
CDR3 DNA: TGTGCCAGTAGTCGCGGGGGAGGGGACTATGGCTACACCTTC

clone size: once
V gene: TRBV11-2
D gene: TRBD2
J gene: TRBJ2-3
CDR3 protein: CASSWTSGGRDTQYF
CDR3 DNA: TGTGCCAGCAGCTGGACTAGCGGGGGGAGGGATACGCAGTATTTT

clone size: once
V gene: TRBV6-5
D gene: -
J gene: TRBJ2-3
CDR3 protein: CASRGSRGETDTQYF
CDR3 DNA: TGTGCCAGCCGCGGTTCGCGCGGCGAAACAGATACGCAGTATTTT

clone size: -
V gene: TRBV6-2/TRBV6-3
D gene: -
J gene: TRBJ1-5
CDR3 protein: CASSSRAGSNQPQHF
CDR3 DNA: TGTGCCAGCAGTTCCCGAGCAGGAAGCAATCAGCCCCAGCATTTT

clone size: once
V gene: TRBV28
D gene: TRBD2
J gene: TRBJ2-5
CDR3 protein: CASRARGGAVETQYF
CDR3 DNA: TGTGCCAGCAGGGCCCGCGGGGGGGCTGTTGAGACCCAGTACTTC

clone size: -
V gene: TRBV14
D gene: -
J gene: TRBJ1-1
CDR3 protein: CASSPRGRLEAFF
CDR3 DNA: TGTGCCAGCAGCCCCAGGGGCCGGCTCGAAGCTTTCTTT

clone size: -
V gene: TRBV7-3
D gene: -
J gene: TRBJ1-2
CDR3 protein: CASSSREGAYGYTF
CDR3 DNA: TGTGCCAGCAGCTCTCGAGAAGGGGCCTATGGCTACACCTTC

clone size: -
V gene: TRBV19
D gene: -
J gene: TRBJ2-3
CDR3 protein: CASSIGIVSTDTQYF
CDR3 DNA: TGTGCCAGTAGTATAGGAATAGTAAGCACAGATACGCAGTATTTT

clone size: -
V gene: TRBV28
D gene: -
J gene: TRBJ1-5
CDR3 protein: CASSLWVAGRLGGQPQHF
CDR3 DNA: TGTGCCAGCAGTTTATGGGTTGCGGGACGCCTCGGGGGTCAGCCCCAGCATTTT

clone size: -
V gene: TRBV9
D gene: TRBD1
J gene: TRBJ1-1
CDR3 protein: CASSVGGQGNTEAFF
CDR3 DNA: TGTGCCAGCAGCGTAGGGGGACAGGGGAACACTGAAGCTTTCTTT

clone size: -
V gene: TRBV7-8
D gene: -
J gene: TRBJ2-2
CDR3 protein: CASSLGGQLTTGELFF
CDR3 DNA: TGTGCCAGCAGCTTAGGAGGACAGCTGACCACCGGGGAGCTGTTTTTT

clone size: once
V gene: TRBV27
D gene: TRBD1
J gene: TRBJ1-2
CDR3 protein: CASRKQGGEDGYTF
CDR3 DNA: TGTGCCAGCAGGAAACAGGGGGGTGAGGATGGCTACACCTTC

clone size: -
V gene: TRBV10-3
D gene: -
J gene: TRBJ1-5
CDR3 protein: CAISDPRSGFHQPQHF
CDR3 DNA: TGTGCCATCAGTGACCCCCGTTCGGGATTCCATCAGCCCCAGCATTTT

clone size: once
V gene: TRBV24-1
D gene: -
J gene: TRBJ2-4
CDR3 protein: CATSDLDRNIQYF
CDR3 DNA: TGTGCCACCAGTGATTTGGACAGAAACATTCAGTACTTC

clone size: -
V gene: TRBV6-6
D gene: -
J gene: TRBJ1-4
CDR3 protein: CATRATNEKLFF
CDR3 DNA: TGTGCCACCCGAGCAACTAATGAAAAACTGTTTTTT

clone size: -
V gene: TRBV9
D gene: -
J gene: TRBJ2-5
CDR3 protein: CASSVVGSGETQYF
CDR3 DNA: TGTGCCAGCAGCGTAGTGGGTAGCGGAGAGACCCAGTACTTC

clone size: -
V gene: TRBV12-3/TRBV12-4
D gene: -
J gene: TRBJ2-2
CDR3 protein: CASSFIPGELFF
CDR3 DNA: TGTGCCAGCAGTTTTATTCCCGGGGAGCTGTTTTTT

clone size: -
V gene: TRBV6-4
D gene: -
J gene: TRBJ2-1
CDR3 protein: CASSSLAWSGYNEQFF
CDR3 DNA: TGTGCCAGCAGTTCGCTAGCTTGGTCTGGCTACAATGAGCAGTTCTTC

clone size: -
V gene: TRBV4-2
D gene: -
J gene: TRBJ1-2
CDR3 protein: CASSQDRQLGGYTF
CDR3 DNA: TGTGCCAGCAGCCAAGATAGACAACTCGGTGGCTACACCTTC

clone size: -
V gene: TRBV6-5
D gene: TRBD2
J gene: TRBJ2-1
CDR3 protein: CASCTSGGNEQFF
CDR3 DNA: TGTGCCAGCTGTACTAGCGGGGGAAATGAGCAGTTCTTC